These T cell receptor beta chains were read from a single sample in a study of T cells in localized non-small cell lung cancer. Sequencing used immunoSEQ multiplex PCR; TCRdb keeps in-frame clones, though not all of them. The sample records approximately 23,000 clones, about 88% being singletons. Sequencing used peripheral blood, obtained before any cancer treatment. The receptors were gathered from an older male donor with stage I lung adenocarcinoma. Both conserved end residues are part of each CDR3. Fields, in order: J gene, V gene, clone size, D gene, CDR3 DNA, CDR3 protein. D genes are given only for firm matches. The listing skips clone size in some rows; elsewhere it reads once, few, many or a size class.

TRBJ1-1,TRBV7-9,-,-,TGTGCCAGCAGCTTGAGGCAGTCCCAGCGGGGCACTGAAGCTTTCTTT,CASSLRQSQRGTEAFF
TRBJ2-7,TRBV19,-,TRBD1,TGTGCCAGTAGTCGAACAGGGGGCATCTACGAGCAGTACTTC,CASSRTGGIYEQYF
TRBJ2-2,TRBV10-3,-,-,TGTGCCATCAGTAACTGGAGGAACACCAACACCGGGGAGCTGTTTTTT,CAISNWRNTNTGELFF
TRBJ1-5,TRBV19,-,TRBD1,TGTGCCAGTAGTACCATCCTACAGGGGGCGGGACAGCCCCAGCATTTT,CASSTILQGAGQPQHF
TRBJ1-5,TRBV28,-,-,TGTGCCAGCAGGTCGGACAACAATCAGCCCCAGCATTTT,CASRSDNNQPQHF
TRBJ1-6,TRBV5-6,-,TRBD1,TGTGCCAGCAGTGTAGGACAGGGGAATTCACCCCTCCACTTT,CASSVGQGNSPLHF
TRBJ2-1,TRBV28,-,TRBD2,TGTGCCAGCAGTTTATTGACTAGCGGGAGAGGGAATGAGCAGTTCTTC,CASSLLTSGRGNEQFF
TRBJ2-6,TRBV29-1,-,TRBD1,TGCAGCGTTGAAGAAGGTTGGGGACAGATCTCTGGGGCCAACGTCCTGACTTTC,CSVEEGWGQISGANVLTF
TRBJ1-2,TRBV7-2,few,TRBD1,TGTGCCAGCAACCCCGTCGGACCGGACAGGGGGTTTGGCTATGGCTACACCTTC,CASNPVGPDRGFGYGYTF
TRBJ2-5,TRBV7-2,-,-,TGTGCCAGCAGCCGAACCAGGTTTACCCAAGAGACCCAGTACTTC,CASSRTRFTQETQYF
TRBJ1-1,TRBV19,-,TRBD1,TGTGCCAGTAGTCCGCGAACAGGGGCGGGGAACACTGAAGCTTTCTTT,CASSPRTGAGNTEAFF
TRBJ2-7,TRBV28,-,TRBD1,TGTGCCAGCAGCGGTGACGCGACAGGGGGCTACGAGCAGTACTTC,CASSGDATGGYEQYF
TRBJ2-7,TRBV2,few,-,TGTGCCAGCAGGGTTTCAGGCTACGAGCAGTACTTC,CASRVSGYEQYF
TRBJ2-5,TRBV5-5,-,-,TGTGCCAGCAGCTTGTGGCCAGGGGAGACCCAGTACTTC,CASSLWPGETQYF
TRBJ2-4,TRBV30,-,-,TGTGCCTGGAGTGTTGGGGTCGGGGGAATTCAGTACTTC,CAWSVGVGGIQYF
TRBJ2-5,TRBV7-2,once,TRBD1,TGTGCCAGCAGCCCCGGGACAGGAGTACACCAAGAGACCCAGTACTTC,CASSPGTGVHQETQYF
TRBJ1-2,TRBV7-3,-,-,TGTGCCAGCAGCGAGGGGCAGGGTGGCTATGGCTACACCTTC,CASSEGQGGYGYTF
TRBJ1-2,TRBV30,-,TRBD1,TGTGCCTGGAGTGTACAGGGGTATGGCTACACCTTC,CAWSVQGYGYTF
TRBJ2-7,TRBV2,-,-,TGTGCCAGCATCGCGGAAATGAGGGGCTACGAGCAGTACTTC,CASIAEMRGYEQYF
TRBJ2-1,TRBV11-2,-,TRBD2,TGTGCCAGCAGCTCTCGGGGAGCGGGGGGGCCTGTTGAGCAGTTCTTC,CASSSRGAGGPVEQFF
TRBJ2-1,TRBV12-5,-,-,TGTGCTAGTGGTTTGCAGCGGAGTCGCTCCTACAATGAGCAGTTCTTC,CASGLQRSRSYNEQFF
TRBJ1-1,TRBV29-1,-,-,TGCAGCGTGTCCCGTCAGGGGAACACTGAAGCTTTCTTT,CSVSRQGNTEAFF
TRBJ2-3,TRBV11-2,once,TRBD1,TGTGCCAGCAGCCCACAGGGGGCAACAGATACGCAGTATTTT,CASSPQGATDTQYF
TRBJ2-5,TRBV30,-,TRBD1,TGTGCCTGGAGTGTAGGACAGGGGGCGGTCGGGGAGACCCAGTACTTC,CAWSVGQGAVGETQYF
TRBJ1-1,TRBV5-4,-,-,TGTGCCAGCAGCTTGGCCGCTGACACTGAAGCTTTCTTT,CASSLAADTEAFF
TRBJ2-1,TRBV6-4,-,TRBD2,TGTGCCAGCAGCCGGACTAGCGGGGGGGCAGATGAGCAGTTCTTC,CASSRTSGGADEQFF
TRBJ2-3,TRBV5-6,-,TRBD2,TGTGCCAGCAGCTTGAAGCTAGCGGGGGACACAGATACGCAGTATTTT,CASSLKLAGDTDTQYF
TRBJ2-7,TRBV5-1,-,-,TGCGCCAGCAGCGAGCCCGGATCAGGACTCTACGAGCAGTACTTC,CASSEPGSGLYEQYF
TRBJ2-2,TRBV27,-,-,TGTGCCAGCAGTTTGGGGTACCCCGGGACACCGAACACCGGGGAGCTGTTTTTT,CASSLGYPGTPNTGELFF
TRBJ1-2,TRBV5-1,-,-,TGCGCCAGCAGCTTGGACAGACCTAACTATGGCTACACCTTC,CASSLDRPNYGYTF
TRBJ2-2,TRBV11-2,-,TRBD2,TGTGCCAGCAGCCCAGCACTAGCGGGGGCCACCGGGGAGCTGTTTTTT,CASSPALAGATGELFF
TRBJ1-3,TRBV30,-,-,TGTGCCTGGACTCAAAACGGGAACACCATATATTTT,CAWTQNGNTIYF
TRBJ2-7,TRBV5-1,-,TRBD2,TGCGCCAGCAGCCTGACTAGCGGGTTCACCTACGAGCAGTACTTC,CASSLTSGFTYEQYF
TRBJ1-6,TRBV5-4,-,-,TGTGCCAGCAGCCTGGGAGCACCCGGGGAGAGGAATTCACCCCTCCACTTT,CASSLGAPGERNSPLHF
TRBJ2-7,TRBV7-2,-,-,TGTGCCAGCAGCCCCCGGTTGATAGAGGGTACAGGCTACGAGCAGTACTTC,CASSPRLIEGTGYEQYF
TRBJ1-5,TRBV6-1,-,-,TGTGCCAGCAGTTCCCAAAAGGGGCATCAGCCCCAGCATTTT,CASSSQKGHQPQHF
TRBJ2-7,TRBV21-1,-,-,TGTGCCAGCAGCAAAGGCCCCGTGACGTACGAGCAGTACTTC,CASSKGPVTYEQYF
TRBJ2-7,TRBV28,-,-,TGTGCCAGCAGTTTACACAGATCTTCCTACGAGCAGTACTTC,CASSLHRSSYEQYF
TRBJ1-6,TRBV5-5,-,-,TGTGCCAGCAGCTTTCAAGGAGGGAATGTAAATTCACCCCTCCACTTT,CASSFQGGNVNSPLHF
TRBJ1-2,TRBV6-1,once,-,TGTGCCAGCAGTGAAACCGTTGGCTATGGCTACACCTTC,CASSETVGYGYTF
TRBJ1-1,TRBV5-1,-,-,TGCGCCAGCAGCCCCCTGGGGGGTGACACTGAAGCTTTCTTT,CASSPLGGDTEAFF
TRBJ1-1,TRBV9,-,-,TGTGCCAGCAGCGGACAGGAAGGGGCAAACACTGAAGCTTTCTTT,CASSGQEGANTEAFF